What follows are 8 T cell receptor beta chains derived from one specimen sequenced in a study of T cell responses to AZD1222 COVID-19 vaccine. Measured with immunoSEQ multiplex PCR; TCRdb has only the in-frame clones, and not every one. The table shows 95,000 to 150,000 clones, with 80% to 90% occurring only once. The sequences come from peripheral blood, collected on day 0 of AZD1222 vaccination. The receptors here all came from an adult in good health.

The DNA for the CDR3 is TGTGCCTGGAGTGCAGGGTCAAACACCATATATTTT. Its protein is CAWSAGSNTIYF. The genes are TRBV30 and TRBJ1-3, with D perhaps matching TRBD1 (5 bases). The CDR3 is 12 amino acids. Germline V CDR1 and CDR2: GTSNPN, SVGIG (reference sequence). Trimming left V 1 base short and J 6 bases short, with 7 bases between.

The chain is built from TRBV6-5 and TRBJ1-4, with a weak D call TRBD1 (6 bases). The CDR3 spans 11 residues. Trimming removed 4 bases from V and 11 bases from J, with 8 bases in between. Germline assignment: CDR1 MNHEY and CDR2 SVGAGI. CDR3 sequence: CASSFTGKLFF. The CDR3, as DNA: TGTGCCAGCAGTTTTACAGGGAAACTGTTTTTT.

The chain carries TRBV7-2 and TRBJ2-7; 8 positions agree with TRBD1. The CDR3 consists of 14 residues. The germline CDR1 and CDR2 sequences are SGHTA and FQGNSA. V lost 6 bases, J lost 4 bases, and 8 bases stayed unmatched. The CDR3 protein is CASRSQGGMYEQYF. In nucleotides, the CDR3 is TGTGCCAGCAGGTCACAGGGGGGTATGTACGAGCAGTACTTC.

The chain employs TRBV5-1 and TRBJ1-1; 8 bases are shared with TRBD1. The germline gives CDR1 SGHRS, CDR2 YFSETQ. Germline trimming cut 1 base from V and 7 bases from J; bases unmatched to any gene: 6. The length of the CDR3 is 14 residues. The CDR3 sequence: CASSLSGGAVEAFF. The DNA of the CDR3 is TGCGCCAGCAGCTTGTCAGGGGGCGCGGTTGAAGCTTTCTTT.

V gene TRBV12-3 or TRBV12-4 combines with J gene TRBJ1-1; TRBD1 is a possible D gene (5 bases). CDR3 length equals 13 residues. V was pared by 5 bases and J by 5 bases, with 12 bases between. The CDR3 here is CASSTFGATEAFF. CDR3 sequence (DNA): TGTGCCAGCAGTACATTCGGGGCGACTGAAGCTTTCTTT.

The V call is TRBV30, the J call TRBJ1-2, with D perhaps matching TRBD1 (6 bases). With 3 bases removed from V and 4 bases from J, the gap between germline ends came to 15 bases. The CDR3 is made up of 14 amino acids. Germline CDR1 and CDR2: GTSNPN and SVGIG (reference sequence). The chain's CDR3 is CAWSLNGQTYGYTF. In DNA, the CDR3 is TGTGCCTGGAGCTTAAATGGACAGACCTATGGCTACACCTTC. Filled out from reference TRBV30 and TRBJ1-2, the complete variable domain reads SQTIHQWPATLVQPVGSPLSLECTVEGTSNPNLYWYRQAAGRGLQLLFYSVGIGQISSEVPQNLSASRPQDRQFILSSKKLLLSDSGFYLCAWSLNGQTYGYTFGSGTRLTVV.

Turning to this clone: A junction end diverges from the germline sequence, so it may reflect a read error. The chain couples TRBV7-2 to TRBJ1-4, with D possibly matching TRBD1 (5 bases). CDR3 length equals 13 residues. The germline V gene has CDR1 SGHTA and CDR2 FQGNSA. The CDR3 DNA reads as TGTGCCAGCAGCGGGGGGACTAAAGAAAAACTGTTTTTT. It codes for CASSGGTKEKLFF.

CDR3 amino acids: CASSQDGRVDQPQHF. The DNA for the CDR3 is TGTGCCAGCAGCCAAGACGGGCGGGTAGATCAGCCCCAGCATTTT. The chain recombines TRBV3-1 (or the pseudogene TRBV3-2) with TRBJ1-5, with D unresolved. CDR1 and CDR2 (germline): LGHDT, YNNKEL (reference sequence). The CDR3 loop spans 15 amino acids. V was clipped by 0 bases and J by 5 bases, with 11 bases between them.